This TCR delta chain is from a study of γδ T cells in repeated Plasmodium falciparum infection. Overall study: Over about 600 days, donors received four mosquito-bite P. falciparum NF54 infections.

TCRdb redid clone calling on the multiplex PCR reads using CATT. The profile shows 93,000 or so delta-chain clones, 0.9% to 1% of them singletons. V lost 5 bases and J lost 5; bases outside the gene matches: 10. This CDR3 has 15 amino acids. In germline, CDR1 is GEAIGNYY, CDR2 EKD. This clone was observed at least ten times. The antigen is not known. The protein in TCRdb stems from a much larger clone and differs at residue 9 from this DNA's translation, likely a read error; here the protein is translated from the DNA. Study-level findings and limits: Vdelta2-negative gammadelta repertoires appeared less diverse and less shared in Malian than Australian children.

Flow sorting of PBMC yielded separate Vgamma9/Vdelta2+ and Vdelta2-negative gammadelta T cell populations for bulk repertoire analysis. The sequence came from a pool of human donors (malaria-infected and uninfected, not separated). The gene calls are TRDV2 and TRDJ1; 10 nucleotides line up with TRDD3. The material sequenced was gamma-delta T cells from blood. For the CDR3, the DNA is TGTGCCTGTGTCGAACTGGGGGATTGGGAGGATAAACTCATCTTT. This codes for CACVELGDWEDKLIF.